Presented here are 17 T cell receptor beta chains from one specimen sequenced in a study of blood T cell repertoires in COVID-19. Libraries were prepared by immunoSEQ multiplex PCR; TCRdb keeps only in-frame clonotypes and omits some of them. The sample contains 250,000 to 300,000 clones, roughly 80% of which appear only once. The sample taken for sequencing was PBMCs or T cells enriched from blood (not recorded which). These receptors all stem from a man aged 25-45 years with acute COVID-19.

The chain is built from TRBV7-8 and TRBJ1-2, with D maybe TRBD1 (5 bases). The CDR3 is made up of 14 amino acids. CDR1 SGHVS and CDR2 FQNEAQ come from the germline V gene. V lost 5 bases, J lost 0 bases, and 10 bases lay in between. CDR3 DNA sequence: TGTGCCAGCAGCAGACAGTCTTCTAACTATGGCTACACCTTC. The encoded protein is CASSRQSSNYGYTF.

This chain joins TRBV11-2 and TRBJ1-1; TRBD1 agrees at 7 bases. The CDR3 contains 15 residues. CDR1 is SGHAT, CDR2 FQNNGV, per germline. V dropped 1 base and J dropped 3; count of bases not matched to a gene: 5. CDR3 DNA: TGTGCCAGCAGCTTAGGACAGGGCGGTTACACTGAAGCTTTCTTT. Its translation is CASSLGQGGYTEAFF.

The chain couples TRBV6-5 to TRBJ1-3; 9 nucleotides align to TRBD1. The CDR3 totals 15 residues. CDR1 and CDR2 (germline): MNHEY, SVGAGI. V lost 6 bases, J lost 4 bases, and 7 bases stayed unmatched. The CDR3 DNA sequence: TGTGCCAGCAGAAATACAGGGGGCGCCGGAAACACCATATATTTT. This encodes CASRNTGGAGNTIYF.

The chain employs TRBV5-1 and TRBJ2-6, with D perhaps TRBD2 (6 bases). CDR3 size: 19 residues. V lost 7 bases, J lost 0 bases, and 23 bases lay in between. CDR1 SGHRS and CDR2 YFSETQ come from the germline V gene. CDR3 nucleotide sequence: TGCGCCAGCCTGCCTCAACCGGGAGAGCCCTTCTCTGGGGCCAACGTCCTGACTTTC. This sequence encodes CASLPQPGEPFSGANVLTF.

The chain joins TRBV24-1 to TRBJ2-1; D is unresolved. Germline V gene lookup returns CDR1 KGHDR and CDR2 SFDVKD. V was shortened by 4 bases and J by 8 bases, with 11 bases between the two germline ends. The CDR3 is 13 amino acids. The CDR3 loop reads CATSDSPDHEQFF. The CDR3 DNA follows: TGTGCCACCAGTGACTCACCAGATCATGAGCAGTTCTTC.

The genes are TRBV19 and TRBJ2-1; 9 bases align to TRBD2. The germline V gene encodes CDR1 LNHDA and CDR2 SQIVND (reference sequence). The J segment lost 15 bases and the V segment lost 7 bases, leaving 16 bases of the junction unmatched. There are 14 residues in the CDR3. The chain's CDR3 is CASTASPGGGVMFF. In nucleotides, the CDR3 is TGTGCCAGTACCGCCTCTCCGGGCGGGGGGGTCATGTTCTTC.

This chain joins TRBV9 and TRBJ1-1, with unresolved D. Trimming cost V 5 bases and J 9 bases, with 20 bases left between them. CDR1 and CDR2 (germline): SGDLS, YYNGEE. This CDR3 region has 14 residues. CDR3 coding DNA: TGTGCCAGCAGTGCTGGACTTGAGAGGACGAAAGCTTTCTTT. Residues: CASSAGLERTKAFF. The whole variable domain, filled in from reference TRBV9 and TRBJ1-1, reads DSGVTQTPKHLITATGQRVTLRCSPRSGDLSVYWYQQSLDQGLQFLIQYYNGEERAKGNILERFSAQQFPDLHSELNLSSLELGDSALYFCASSAGLERTKAFFGQGTRLTVV.

The chain is built from TRBV5-4 and TRBJ1-1, with D unclear. Germline-derived CDR1 and CDR2 are SGHNT and YYREEE (reference sequence). The CDR3 has 14 amino acids. V shed 2 bases and J shed 0 bases, with 8 bases lying between them. The CDR3 nucleotides read TGTGCCAGCAGCTTTGACGGGATGAACACTGAAGCTTTCTTT. It specifies CASSFDGMNTEAFF.

This chain uses TRBV12-5 with TRBJ2-5, with D possibly being TRBD1 (6 bases). The germline V gene encodes CDR1 LGHNT and CDR2 FRNRAP. The CDR3 runs 14 residues. V dropped 1 base and J dropped 5 bases, with 11 bases sitting between them. The CDR3 DNA follows: TGTGCTAGTGGTTTGGGCAGGGGTGCTGAGACCCAGTACTTC. Protein: CASGLGRGAETQYF.

The chain is built from TRBV29-1 and TRBJ1-3, with 8 nucleotides matching TRBD1. V shed 0 bases and J 3 bases; nucleotides not matched to a gene: 1. Germline loops: CDR1 SQVTM, CDR2 ANQGSEA. The CDR3 length is 14 residues. In DNA form, the CDR3 reads TGCAGCGTTGAAGAAGGACAGGGTGGAAACACCATATATTTT. The encoded protein is CSVEEGQGGNTIYF.

This chain uses TRBV28 with TRBJ2-1, with D tentatively TRBD1 (6 bases). This CDR3 region has 15 residues. Per the germline V gene, CDR1 is MDHEN and CDR2 is SYDVKM. V shed 2 bases and J shed 2 bases, with 10 bases lying between them. The CDR3 bases are TGTGCCAGCAGTTTACTACAGGGACCCTACAATGAGCAGTTCTTC. Its protein product is CASSLLQGPYNEQFF.

The genes are TRBV6-5 and TRBJ1-6, with a possible D match to TRBD1 (6 bases). There are 14 residues in the CDR3. The germline CDR1 and CDR2 sequences are MNHEY and SVGAGI. Trimming shortened V by 6 bases and J by 10 bases, and 16 bases separated the two germline ends. CDR3 protein: CASRNAGANSPLHF. CDR3 sequence (DNA): TGTGCCAGCAGAAACGCGGGGGCCAACTCACCCCTCCACTTT.

The genes are TRBV10-2 and TRBJ1-1; 7 nucleotides line up with TRBD1. The junction had 6 bases not matched to a gene; V was cut back by 6 bases and J by 2 bases. This CDR3 is built from 14 residues. Germline-derived CDR1 and CDR2 are WSHSY and SAAADI. The CDR3 here is CASRLGGANTEAFF. CDR3 nucleotides: TGCGCCAGCAGGTTAGGGGGCGCAAACACTGAAGCTTTCTTT.

V usage is TRBV5-8 and J usage is TRBJ2-2, with 10 bases identical to TRBD1. The CDR3 is 15 residues long. CDR1 is SGHTS and CDR2 is YDEGEE in the germline V gene. Trimming cost V 4 bases and J 7 bases; bases outside gene matches: 7. In DNA form, the CDR3 reads TGTGCCAGCAGCACCCGGGACAGGGGAGTCGGGGAGCTGTTTTTT. Protein product: CASSTRDRGVGELFF.

The J gene is TRBJ1-3, the V gene TRBV3-1 (or the pseudogene TRBV3-2); no clear D gene. The CDR3 runs to 13 residues. The germline gives CDR1 LGHDT, CDR2 YNNKEL (reference sequence). Trimming took off 1 base at V and 3 bases at J, with 4 bases between the two ends. In nucleotides, the CDR3 is TGTGCCAGCAGCCAAGTCGGTGGAAACACCATATATTTT. Protein product: CASSQVGGNTIYF.

The V gene is TRBV20-1, the J gene TRBJ1-5; perhaps TRBD1 as D (6 bases). Trimming took off 3 bases at V and 1 base at J, with 7 bases between the two ends. Per the germline V gene, CDR1 is DFQATT and CDR2 is SNEGSKA (reference sequence). CDR3 length: 13 residues. As DNA, the CDR3 is TGCAGTGCTAGTACAGGGAGCAATCAGCCCCAGCATTTT. Translated, it gives CSASTGSNQPQHF.

The genes are TRBV19 and TRBJ2-3; 11 nucleotides align to TRBD2. The CDR3 totals 16 residues. Losses at the gene ends were 7 bases for V and 5 bases for J; bases not matched to a gene: 11. The germline V gene encodes CDR1 LNHDA and CDR2 SQIVND (reference sequence). The CDR3 region has the DNA TGTGCCAGTATGTCCGGGCTAGCGGGAGGTGTAGATACGCAGTATTTT. Translating it yields CASMSGLAGGVDTQYF.